This T cell receptor beta chain stems from a study of cytomegalovirus exposure and HLA in healthy donors (dated by TCRdb to 2015 to 2018). Receptor libraries were prepared by the immunoSEQ multiplex PCR assay. For the multiplex PCR, a mixture combining 60 forward primers for TCR Vbeta segments and 13 reverse primers for TCR Jbeta segments was used. TCRdb retrieved this table from immuneACCESS and kept in-frame rearrangements only. Not all clones are present; in checked studies, unresolved V genes account for under half, and no reason is known for the remainder. Recorded for this sample are approximately 180,000 clones; about 70% of them occurred a single time. About 1.7% of the sample is held by the ten biggest clonotypes. Source material: PBMCs. The receptors were gathered from a woman in her 30s in good health and CMV-seronegative.

J is TRBJ1-3 and V is TRBV6-1, with TRBD1 identical over 8 bases. The CDR3 has 14 amino acids. The V and J ends lost 6 bases and 8 bases, in that order; junction bases with no gene match: 9. CDR1 MNHNS and CDR2 SASEGT come from the germline V gene. The CDR3 nucleotides are TGTGCCAGCAGAAAGACAGGGGAAGGGGACACCATATATTTT. Translating it yields CASRKTGEGDTIYF.